These T cell receptor beta chains were read from a single sample in a study of metastatic and nonmetastatic thyroid tumors. TCRdb recomputed clones from the PCR reads via MiXCR. The sample comprises about 20,000 clones, around 40% of which are singletons, and about 20% rests with the top ten. The sequenced material came from blood. These receptors came from a male donor with papillary thyroid cancer or a benign thyroid nodule (not recorded which). Some clones in this sample may be carry-over from other donors' samples. CDR3s include the opening cysteine and the closing phenylalanine or tryptophan. The order of the fields is clone size, J gene, V gene, D gene, CDR3 protein, CDR3 DNA. A D gene is named only where the DNA matches it firmly. Clone size is given for some rows only: seen once, a few or many times, or a class if the clone is expanded.

clone size: medium-sized
J gene: TRBJ2-2
V gene: TRBV10-1
D gene: TRBD2
CDR3 protein: CASSPTSGGGGELFF
CDR3 DNA: TGCGCCAGCAGTCCTACTAGCGGTGGTGGCGGGGAGCTGTTTTTT

clone size: -
J gene: TRBJ2-3
V gene: TRBV5-1
D gene: -
CDR3 protein: CASSNPTGSDTQYF
CDR3 DNA: TGCGCCAGCAGCAACCCGACAGGATCAGATACGCAGTATTTT

clone size: -
J gene: TRBJ2-7
V gene: TRBV12-3/TRBV12-4
D gene: -
CDR3 protein: CASRMGNEQYF
CDR3 DNA: TGTGCCAGCAGGATGGGCAACGAGCAGTACTTC

clone size: many
J gene: TRBJ2-5
V gene: TRBV7-9
D gene: TRBD2
CDR3 protein: CASSLSTREVETQYF
CDR3 DNA: TGTGCCAGCAGCTTATCCACGCGGGAGGTAGAGACCCAGTACTTC

clone size: many
J gene: TRBJ1-5
V gene: TRBV7-2
D gene: TRBD1
CDR3 protein: CASSLVGQPNQPQHF
CDR3 DNA: TGTGCCAGCAGCTTAGTGGGACAGCCAAATCAGCCCCAGCATTTT

clone size: medium-sized
J gene: TRBJ2-3
V gene: TRBV27
D gene: -
CDR3 protein: CASRRRLSTDTQYF
CDR3 DNA: TGTGCCAGCAGAAGGCGGCTTAGCACAGATACGCAGTATTTT

clone size: -
J gene: TRBJ2-3
V gene: TRBV11-1
D gene: -
CDR3 protein: CASSLVVGVFTDTQYF
CDR3 DNA: TGTGCCAGCAGCTTAGTAGTTGGGGTCTTCACAGATACGCAGTATTTT

clone size: many
J gene: TRBJ2-7
V gene: TRBV5-4
D gene: -
CDR3 protein: CASSSDSLGEQYF
CDR3 DNA: TGTGCCAGCAGCTCGGACTCCCTTGGGGAGCAGTACTTC

clone size: many
J gene: TRBJ2-7
V gene: TRBV3-1
D gene: -
CDR3 protein: CASSFLPGFYEQYF
CDR3 DNA: TGTGCCAGCAGCTTTTTACCAGGGTTCTACGAGCAGTACTTC

clone size: -
J gene: TRBJ2-2
V gene: TRBV19
D gene: -
CDR3 protein: CASSPGLGAGELFF
CDR3 DNA: TGTGCCAGTAGTCCGGGTCTAGGGGCCGGGGAGCTGTTTTTT

clone size: -
J gene: TRBJ1-3
V gene: TRBV7-9
D gene: -
CDR3 protein: CASSLASGGGNTIYF
CDR3 DNA: TGTGCCAGCAGCTTAGCTTCCGGGGGAGGAAACACCATATATTTT

clone size: -
J gene: TRBJ1-6
V gene: TRBV11-2
D gene: -
CDR3 protein: CASSLEGLNSPLHF
CDR3 DNA: TGTGCCAGCAGCTTAGAAGGGTTAAATTCACCCCTCCACTTT

clone size: many
J gene: TRBJ2-3
V gene: TRBV6-1
D gene: TRBD2
CDR3 protein: CASSETSGGADTQYF
CDR3 DNA: TGTGCCAGCAGTGAAACTAGCGGGGGGGCAGATACGCAGTATTTT

clone size: few
J gene: TRBJ1-6
V gene: TRBV5-1
D gene: -
CDR3 protein: CASSLGQDYSPLHF
CDR3 DNA: TGCGCCAGCAGCTTGGGACAGGATTATTCACCCCTCCACTTT

clone size: few
J gene: TRBJ2-1
V gene: TRBV28
D gene: TRBD2
CDR3 protein: CASSPTGGTKSSYNEQFF
CDR3 DNA: TGTGCCAGCAGCCCGACGGGCGGGACTAAGAGCTCCTACAATGAGCAGTTCTTC

clone size: -
J gene: TRBJ2-7
V gene: TRBV11-3
D gene: -
CDR3 protein: CASSASDTFEQYF
CDR3 DNA: TGTGCCAGCAGCGCCTCGGACACTTTCGAGCAGTACTTC

clone size: -
J gene: TRBJ2-7
V gene: TRBV20-1
D gene: -
CDR3 protein: CSARARYILTYEQYF
CDR3 DNA: TGCAGTGCTAGAGCTAGGTACATCCTTACCTACGAGCAGTACTTC

clone size: medium-sized
J gene: TRBJ2-1
V gene: TRBV20-1
D gene: TRBD2
CDR3 protein: CSAPGTSVYNEQFF
CDR3 DNA: TGCAGTGCCCCCGGGACTAGCGTCTACAATGAGCAGTTCTTC

clone size: -
J gene: TRBJ2-7
V gene: TRBV5-1
D gene: TRBD1
CDR3 protein: CASSVTPDRERYF
CDR3 DNA: TGCGCCAGCAGCGTTACGCCAGACAGGGAACGGTACTTC

clone size: -
J gene: TRBJ1-3
V gene: TRBV11-2
D gene: -
CDR3 protein: CASSSSSGSSGNTIYF
CDR3 DNA: TGTGCCAGCAGCTCCTCCTCAGGTTCCTCTGGAAACACCATATATTTT

clone size: -
J gene: TRBJ1-2
V gene: TRBV20-1
D gene: -
CDR3 protein: CSASSKTGYGYTF
CDR3 DNA: TGCAGTGCTAGTTCCAAAACGGGCTATGGCTACACCTTC

clone size: -
J gene: TRBJ2-7
V gene: TRBV6-1
D gene: -
CDR3 protein: CASTERPMWRGDEQYF
CDR3 DNA: TGTGCCAGCACCGAACGTCCAATGTGGCGAGGGGACGAGCAGTACTTC

clone size: medium-sized
J gene: TRBJ1-5
V gene: TRBV5-8
D gene: TRBD1
CDR3 protein: CASSLGRGQGNQPQHF
CDR3 DNA: TGTGCCAGCAGCTTGGGTAGGGGGCAAGGCAATCAGCCCCAGCATTTT

clone size: -
J gene: TRBJ2-2
V gene: TRBV11-2
D gene: -
CDR3 protein: CASSLPVNTGELFF
CDR3 DNA: TGTGCCAGCAGCTTACCAGTAAACACCGGGGAGCTGTTTTTT

clone size: -
J gene: TRBJ1-2
V gene: TRBV20-1
D gene: -
CDR3 protein: CSARGDLVGAIYGYTF
CDR3 DNA: TGCAGTGCTAGAGGGGACCTCGTTGGGGCTATATATGGCTACACCTTC

clone size: many
J gene: TRBJ1-2
V gene: TRBV20-1
D gene: -
CDR3 protein: CSASAGQSNYGYTF
CDR3 DNA: TGCAGTGCTAGCGCCGGACAGTCGAACTATGGCTACACCTTC

clone size: -
J gene: TRBJ2-6
V gene: TRBV5-1
D gene: TRBD2
CDR3 protein: CASSLVGLAGTSGANVLTF
CDR3 DNA: TGCGCCAGCAGCTTGGTAGGACTAGCGGGAACCTCTGGGGCCAACGTCCTGACTTTC

clone size: -
J gene: TRBJ2-5
V gene: TRBV11-1
D gene: -
CDR3 protein: CASSLNRVQETQYF
CDR3 DNA: TGTGCCAGCAGCTTAAACAGGGTACAAGAGACCCAGTACTTC

clone size: -
J gene: TRBJ1-3
V gene: TRBV9
D gene: -
CDR3 protein: CASSVWGDSGNTIYF
CDR3 DNA: TGTGCCAGCAGCGTGTGGGGAGACTCTGGAAACACCATATATTTT

clone size: many
J gene: TRBJ2-2
V gene: TRBV14
D gene: -
CDR3 protein: CASSQDWSGAAPGELFF
CDR3 DNA: TGTGCCAGCAGCCAAGATTGGTCGGGAGCGGCGCCCGGGGAGCTGTTTTTT

clone size: few
J gene: TRBJ1-3
V gene: TRBV28
D gene: -
CDR3 protein: CASSPGRNTIYF
CDR3 DNA: TGTGCCAGCAGTCCCGGACGGAACACCATATATTTT

clone size: few
J gene: TRBJ2-1
V gene: TRBV7-6
D gene: -
CDR3 protein: CASSLEGSEQFF
CDR3 DNA: TGTGCCAGCAGCTTAGAAGGGAGTGAGCAGTTCTTC

clone size: -
J gene: TRBJ2-3
V gene: TRBV20-1
D gene: -
CDR3 protein: CSATWVNTDTQYF
CDR3 DNA: TGCAGTGCTACTTGGGTAAACACAGATACGCAGTATTTT

clone size: medium-sized
J gene: TRBJ2-3
V gene: TRBV28
D gene: TRBD1
CDR3 protein: CASSSITGETQYF
CDR3 DNA: TGTGCCAGCAGTTCGATAACAGGGGAGACGCAGTATTTT

clone size: few
J gene: TRBJ1-1
V gene: TRBV6-1
D gene: -
CDR3 protein: CASQVFGYTEAFF
CDR3 DNA: TGTGCCAGCCAAGTCTTCGGGTACACTGAAGCTTTCTTT

clone size: -
J gene: TRBJ2-2
V gene: TRBV6-5
D gene: TRBD2
CDR3 protein: CASSYQGTSGRTGELFF
CDR3 DNA: TGTGCCAGCAGTTACCAAGGGACTAGCGGGAGAACCGGGGAGCTGTTTTTT

clone size: few
J gene: TRBJ2-3
V gene: TRBV15
D gene: -
CDR3 protein: CATSREGAGDTQYF
CDR3 DNA: TGTGCCACCAGCAGAGAGGGGGCAGGAGATACGCAGTATTTT

clone size: -
J gene: TRBJ1-2
V gene: TRBV20-1
D gene: TRBD1
CDR3 protein: CSAPPSGQANYGYTF
CDR3 DNA: TGCAGTGCACCCCCAAGCGGACAGGCCAACTATGGCTACACCTTC

clone size: many
J gene: TRBJ2-1
V gene: TRBV19
D gene: -
CDR3 protein: CASSEGWVNEQFF
CDR3 DNA: TGTGCCAGTAGCGAAGGGTGGGTCAATGAGCAGTTCTTC

clone size: -
J gene: TRBJ1-1
V gene: TRBV2
D gene: TRBD1
CDR3 protein: CASSQGENTEAFF
CDR3 DNA: TGTGCCAGCAGCCAGGGGGAAAACACTGAAGCTTTCTTT

clone size: medium-sized
J gene: TRBJ1-2
V gene: TRBV6-1
D gene: -
CDR3 protein: CASSRPSRDGYTF
CDR3 DNA: TGTGCCAGCAGTCGACCGAGCAGGGATGGCTACACCTTC

clone size: -
J gene: TRBJ2-2
V gene: TRBV6-9
D gene: -
CDR3 protein: CASSVFRDTGELFF
CDR3 DNA: TGTGCCAGCAGTGTATTCAGGGACACCGGGGAGCTGTTTTTT

clone size: -
J gene: TRBJ1-1
V gene: TRBV28
D gene: -
CDR3 protein: CASRAAIFTEAFF
CDR3 DNA: TGTGCCAGCCGGGCCGCGATCTTCACTGAAGCTTTCTTT

clone size: many
J gene: TRBJ2-2
V gene: TRBV5-4
D gene: TRBD2
CDR3 protein: CASSTTSGRTTGELFF
CDR3 DNA: TGTGCCAGCAGCACGACTAGCGGGAGGACCACCGGGGAGCTGTTTTTT

clone size: medium-sized
J gene: TRBJ2-5
V gene: TRBV6-1
D gene: TRBD2
CDR3 protein: CASSRGLAGTGETQYF
CDR3 DNA: TGTGCCAGCAGTAGGGGACTAGCGGGGACGGGGGAGACCCAGTACTTC

clone size: -
J gene: TRBJ2-2
V gene: TRBV5-1
D gene: -
CDR3 protein: CASSLVVGLYTGELFF
CDR3 DNA: TGCGCCAGCAGCTTGGTTGTGGGGTTGTACACCGGGGAGCTGTTTTTT

clone size: -
J gene: TRBJ1-3
V gene: TRBV7-6
D gene: -
CDR3 protein: CASSLEAVRGNNIYF
CDR3 DNA: TGTGCCAGCAGCTTAGAGGCTGTACGCGGAAACAACATATATTTT

clone size: many
J gene: TRBJ2-1
V gene: TRBV6-2/TRBV6-3
D gene: -
CDR3 protein: CASSYVGTIYNEQFF
CDR3 DNA: TGTGCCAGCAGTTACGTCGGGACAATCTACAATGAGCAGTTCTTC

clone size: -
J gene: TRBJ2-1
V gene: TRBV6-1
D gene: TRBD1
CDR3 protein: CASKGGGTGPYNEQFF
CDR3 DNA: TGTGCCAGCAAAGGAGGCGGGACAGGACCCTACAATGAGCAGTTCTTC

clone size: -
J gene: TRBJ1-6
V gene: TRBV27
D gene: -
CDR3 protein: CASSTSWDVNSPLHF
CDR3 DNA: TGTGCCAGCAGTACCTCCTGGGATGTGAATTCACCCCTCCACTTT

clone size: medium-sized
J gene: TRBJ2-7
V gene: TRBV15
D gene: -
CDR3 protein: CATSRVAGLSYEQYF
CDR3 DNA: TGTGCCACCAGCAGAGTGGCGGGCCTGTCCTACGAGCAGTACTTC

clone size: few
J gene: TRBJ2-3
V gene: TRBV12-3/TRBV12-4
D gene: -
CDR3 protein: CASIVKAGTDTQYF
CDR3 DNA: TGTGCCAGCATTGTTAAGGCTGGCACAGATACGCAGTATTTT

clone size: -
J gene: TRBJ1-3
V gene: TRBV3-1
D gene: -
CDR3 protein: CASSQVFLDSGNTIYF
CDR3 DNA: TGTGCCAGCAGCCAAGTGTTCCTGGACTCTGGAAACACCATATATTTT

clone size: -
J gene: TRBJ1-5
V gene: TRBV3-1
D gene: -
CDR3 protein: CASSQDASGDRQPQHF
CDR3 DNA: TGTGCCAGCAGCCAAGATGCGTCAGGGGATAGGCAGCCCCAGCATTTT